These T cell receptor gamma chains were read from a single sample in a study of gamma-delta T cells after stem cell transplantation. TCRdb fed the RT-PCR reads to CATT. The data hold about 500 gamma-chain clones, with 20% to 25% observed a single time. The sequenced material came from gamma-delta T cells. These receptors came from a human donor. It is not recorded whose cells these are; they may come from a transplant donor. CDR3s leave out the opening cysteine and the closing phenylalanine or tryptophan. Expanded clones are given a class, and other clones once, few, many or no size at all.

V gene,J gene,clone size,CDR3 protein
TRGV4,TRGJ1/TRGJ2,.,ATWDGLDKKL
TRGV3,TRGJP2,few,ATWDRPCSDWIKT
TRGV9,TRGJP,.,ALWDRQGLGKKIKV
TRGV2,TRGJ1/TRGJ2,few,ATWDGLEL
TRGV3,TRGJ1/TRGJ2,.,ATWDRRAYKKL
TRGV9,TRGJP,.,ALWEGRELGKKIKV
TRGV4,TRGJ1/TRGJ2,few,ATWEDPYYKKL
TRGV4,TRGJ1/TRGJ2,.,ATWDAQDKKL
TRGV9,TRGJP,large,ALWEAEELGKKIKV
TRGV3,TRGJ1/TRGJ2,.,ATWDGLCYKKL
TRGV9,TRGJ1/TRGJ2,.,ALWDPHGLYKKL
TRGV9,TRGJ1/TRGJ2,.,ALWEVNKKL
TRGV9,TRGJP,hyperexpanded,ALWEVEELGKKIKV
TRGV9,TRGJP,few,ALWEKQELGKKIKV
TRGV9,TRGJP,large,ALWESELGKKIKV
TRGV9,TRGJP,few,ALWEVRGIKELGKKIKV
TRGV9,TRGJP,few,ALWDPQELGKKIKV
TRGV9,TRGJP,once,ALWESFPLQELGKKIKV
TRGV5,TRGJ1/TRGJ2,large,ATWDYGGYYKKL
TRGV9,TRGJP,large,ALWEEELGKKIKV
TRGV9,TRGJP,few,ALWEADQELGKKIKV
TRGV9,TRGJP,.,ALWEVHEVKLGKKIKV
TRGV9,TRGJP,.,ALWEQLQELGKKIKV
TRGV9,TRGJP,few,ALWEVNQELGKKIKV
TRGV9,TRGJ1/TRGJ2,.,ALWEVEVGGSYKKL
TRGV9,TRGJP,.,ALWEVQQELGKKIKV
TRGV4,TRGJ1/TRGJ2,few,ATWDPRLNYKKL
TRGV9,TRGJ1/TRGJ2,few,ALWEVQYKKL
TRGV9,TRGJ1/TRGJ2,few,ALWEVPHYKKL
TRGV4,TRGJ1/TRGJ2,.,ATWDGLNYYKKL
TRGV9,TRGJP,large,ALWEGRQELGKKIKV
TRGV9,TRGJP,.,ALWELELGKKIKV
TRGV9,TRGJP,few,ALWDPLELGKKIKV
TRGV9,TRGJP,.,ALWEVVELGKKIKV
TRGV9,TRGJ1/TRGJ2,few,ALWEVPKKL